The rows below give T cell receptor beta chains drawn from one sample of a study of prognosis after radiotherapy for stage I lung cancer. In TCRdb, the multiplex PCR reads were re-called with MiXCR into one record per CDR3 protein. The sample holds about 51,000 distinct CDR3 sequences, under 45% seen once. Sequenced here: PBMCs, sampled before or after stereotactic body radiation therapy (not recorded which). The receptors were gathered from a donor at least 50 years old with non-small cell lung cancer. Each CDR3 is given with its conserved first and last residue. A D gene is named only where the DNA matches it firmly. Clone size is not always given. Where it is, it says once, few, many or a class for expanded clones.

>TRBJ2-5|TRBD2|TRBV9|-
CASSVAPSLGAGGIQETQYF
TGTGCCAGCAGCGTAGCCCCTTCGTTGGGAGCGGGGGGGATCCAAGAGACCCAGTACTTC
>TRBJ2-2|TRBD2|TRBV20-1|many
CSARDRRAGGVTGELFF
TGCAGTGCTAGAGATCGTAGAGCGGGAGGTGTCACCGGGGAGCTGTTTTTT
>TRBJ2-3|-|TRBV12-3/TRBV12-4|-
CASSLLARSKDTQYF
TGTGCCAGCAGTTTATTGGCACGTAGCAAAGATACGCAGTATTTT
>TRBJ2-5|-|TRBV5-1|many
CASSLAPRGLKETQYF
TGCGCCAGCAGCTTGGCCCCCCGGGGCCTGAAAGAGACCCAGTACTTC
>TRBJ1-6|-|TRBV6-6|-
CASSYSTLTLHF
TGTGCCAGCAGTTACTCGACGCTCACCCTCCACTTT
>TRBJ1-2|TRBD1|TRBV10-3|many
CAISPWDRALYGYTF
TGTGCCATCTCTCCTTGGGACAGAGCCCTCTATGGCTACACCTTC
>TRBJ1-1|-|TRBV20-1|many
CSAREQPNTEAFF
TGCAGTGCTAGAGAACAGCCGAACACTGAAGCTTTCTTT
>TRBJ2-3|TRBD2|TRBV12-3/TRBV12-4|-
CASGPRRGRGENTQYF
TGTGCCAGCGGCCCTCGCCGCGGGAGGGGGGAAAATACGCAGTATTTT
>TRBJ2-1|-|TRBV6-1|many
CASSLFELTYNEQFF
TGTGCCAGCAGCCTCTTTGAATTGACCTACAATGAGCAGTTCTTC
>TRBJ2-7|TRBD1|TRBV19|many
CASSSMTGAGYEQYF
TGTGCCAGTAGCTCAATGACAGGGGCGGGCTACGAGCAGTACTTC
>TRBJ2-7|TRBD2|TRBV14|many
CASSQGGRVYEQYF
TGTGCCAGCAGCCAAGGCGGGAGGGTATACGAGCAGTACTTC
>TRBJ2-7|-|TRBV11-3|many
CASSPSWVQNSYEQYF
TGTGCCAGCAGCCCATCCTGGGTACAGAACTCCTACGAGCAGTACTTC
>TRBJ2-1|TRBD1|TRBV10-3|many
CAINKQGVSSYNEQFF
TGTGCCATCAATAAACAGGGGGTGAGCTCCTACAATGAGCAGTTCTTC
>TRBJ2-7|-|TRBV3-2|-
CASSQGGYEQYF
TGTGCCAGCAGCCAAGGAGGGTATGAGCAGTACTTC
>TRBJ2-2|TRBD2|TRBV9|many
CASSSGLAGGVTGELFF
TGTGCCAGCAGCTCGGGACTAGCGGGAGGGGTGACCGGGGAGCTGTTTTTT
>TRBJ1-1|-|TRBV28|few
CASVPPLRGFTEDFF
TGTGCCAGTGTTCCCCCCTTAAGGGGGTTCACTGAAGATTTCTTT
>TRBJ2-1|-|TRBV28|many
CASRPNAREQFF
TGTGCCAGCAGGCCAAACGCGAGGGAGCAGTTCTTC
>TRBJ1-2|-|TRBV24-1|many
CATSEQTGTGYTF
TGTGCCACCAGTGAACAAACAGGGACTGGCTACACCTTC
>TRBJ1-4|-|TRBV7-2|many
CASSSPGEAHEKLFF
TGTGCCAGCAGCTCCCCAGGAGAGGCCCATGAAAAACTGTTTTTT
>TRBJ2-1|-|TRBV5-1|many
CASSEDLSPYNEQFF
TGCGCCAGCAGCGAGGACCTCAGTCCCTACAATGAGCAGTTCTTC
>TRBJ1-1|TRBD1|TRBV28|-
CAISSTGVRSTEAFF
TGTGCCATCAGTTCCACAGGGGTGAGGAGCACTGAAGCTTTCTTC
>TRBJ1-3|-|TRBV28|many
CASSSPAGAFGNTIYF
TGTGCCAGCAGTTCCCCAGCGGGCGCCTTTGGAAACACCATATATTTT
>TRBJ2-2|TRBD1|TRBV12-3/TRBV12-4|-
CASIYRDRGRTGELFF
TGTGCTAGCATATACCGGGACAGGGGGCGCACCGGGGAGCTGTTTTTT
>TRBJ2-3|TRBD1|TRBV5-5|many
CASSWALGQGAMNTQYF
TGTGCCAGCAGCTGGGCCCTGGGGCAGGGGGCAATGAATACGCAGTATTTT
>TRBJ2-3|TRBD2|TRBV5-4|few
CASSSTSGSTDTQYF
TGTGCCAGCAGCTCGACTAGCGGGAGTACAGATACGCAGTATTTT
>TRBJ1-6|-|TRBV7-9|-
CASSLQDYNSPLHF
TGTGCCAGCAGCCTACAGGACTATAATTCACCCCTCCACTTT
>TRBJ2-5|TRBD2|TRBV3-1|many
CASSPPSGRSQTQYF
TGTGCCAGCAGCCCACCTAGCGGGAGGTCGCAGACCCAGTACTTC
>TRBJ1-5|-|TRBV20-1|-
CSARNREDQPQHF
TGCAGTGCTAGGAACAGGGAAGATCAGCCCCAGCATTTT
>TRBJ2-5|-|TRBV18|-
CASSPRNKETQYF
TGTGCCAGCTCCCCTAGGAACAAAGAGACCCAGTACTTC
>TRBJ2-3|-|TRBV6-1|many
CASSQAGYGTDTQYF
TGTGCCAGCAGCCAGGCGGGCTACGGCACAGATACGCAGTATTTT
>TRBJ2-7|TRBD1|TRBV29-1|many
CSVASQGSNEQYF
TGCAGCGTTGCTTCACAGGGGAGCAACGAGCAGTACTTC
>TRBJ1-3|-|TRBV15|many
CATSREQFSGNTIYF
TGTGCCACCAGCAGAGAACAGTTCTCTGGAAACACCATATATTTT
>TRBJ2-1|-|TRBV7-2|many
CASSPPGSSYNEQFF
TGTGCCAGCAGCCCGCCAGGGAGCTCCTACAATGAGCAGTTCTTC
>TRBJ2-7|-|TRBV7-6|many
CASSTQPGAEQYF
TGTGCCAGCAGCACCCAGCCTGGCGCGGAGCAGTACTTC
>TRBJ2-5|TRBD1|TRBV18|-
CASSPLGQGARETQYF
TGTGCCAGCTCACCACTAGGACAGGGGGCGCGGGAGACCCAGTACTTC
>TRBJ2-4|-|TRBV29-1|-
CSVVPPGLGNIQYF
TGCAGCGTTGTGCCGCCGGGCTTGGGAAACATTCAGTACTTC
>TRBJ2-1|TRBD2|TRBV30|many
CAWRGTSGMSSYNEQFF
TGTGCCTGGAGGGGGACTAGCGGGATGAGCTCCTACAATGAGCAGTTCTTC
>TRBJ2-7|TRBD2|TRBV9|many
CASSPLGTSDGEQYF
TGTGCCAGCAGCCCCCTTGGGACTAGCGACGGCGAGCAGTACTTC
>TRBJ1-2|-|TRBV24-1|-
CATSDQDSTYGYAF
TGTGCCACCAGTGATCAGGACAGTACCTATGGTTACGCCTTC
>TRBJ2-5|TRBD1|TRBV20-1|many
CSAVDREETQYF
TGCAGTGCTGTAGACAGGGAAGAGACCCAGTACTTC
>TRBJ1-1|TRBD1|TRBV7-2|many
CASSPQGGNTEAFF
TGTGCCAGCAGCCCACAGGGGGGGAACACTGAAGCTTTCTTT
>TRBJ1-2|-|TRBV30|-
CAWSIGWGNGYTF
TGTGCCTGGAGTATAGGGTGGGGGAATGGCTACACCTTC
>TRBJ2-3|-|TRBV6-1|many
CASTTGQKTKSFCTDTQYF
TGTGCCAGCACTACGGGACAAAAGACGAAAAGCTTCTGCACAGATACGCAGTATTTT
>TRBJ2-1|TRBD2|TRBV3-1|-
CASSQDPPAAGANNEQFF
TGTGCCAGCAGCCAAGACCCACCGGCGGCGGGAGCCAACAATGAGCAGTTCTTC
>TRBJ2-7|TRBD1|TRBV4-3|many
CASSTRQGSYEQYF
TGCGCCAGCAGCACCCGACAGGGATCGTACGAGCAGTACTTC
>TRBJ2-5|TRBD2|TRBV7-2|many
CASSLALLAGGETQYF
TGTGCCAGCAGCTTAGCGTTGCTAGCGGGAGGTGAGACCCAGTACTTC
>TRBJ1-1|TRBD1|TRBV19|many
CASSRDRGAMNTEAFF
TGTGCCAGTAGCAGGGACAGGGGGGCTATGAACACTGAAGCTTTCTTT
>TRBJ2-3|TRBD2|TRBV12-3/TRBV12-4|-
CASSLRLAGKQDTQYF
TGTGCCAGCAGTCTTAGACTAGCGGGGAAACAAGATACGCAGTATTTT
>TRBJ1-5|-|TRBV7-9|many
CASSFEGDPNQPQHF
TGTGCCAGCAGCTTCGAGGGAGACCCCAATCAGCCCCAGCATTTT
>TRBJ2-7|-|TRBV29-1|-
CSVGQQGYEQYF
TGCAGCGTTGGGCAACAGGGCTACGAGCAGTACTTC
>TRBJ1-2|TRBD1|TRBV9|many
CASSPRDRGNYGYTF
TGTGCCAGCAGCCCCCGGGACAGGGGAAACTATGGCTACACCTTC
>TRBJ1-1|-|TRBV7-9|many
CASSSQGGTEAFF
TGTGCCAGCAGCTCACAGGGCGGCACTGAAGCTTTCTTT
>TRBJ2-1|-|TRBV20-1|many
CSASVRHGRTYNEQFF
TGCAGTGCTAGCGTTCGGCACGGGAGAACCTACAATGAGCAGTTCTTC
>TRBJ1-1|-|TRBV12-3/TRBV12-4|many
CASSPFAAEAFF
TGTGCCAGCAGTCCCTTCGCAGCTGAAGCTTTCTTT
>TRBJ2-3|-|TRBV12-3/TRBV12-4|many
CASSFTGDTQYF
TGTGCCAGCAGCTTCACGGGAGATACGCAGTATTTT